This passage covers 15 T cell receptor beta chains from one sample sequenced in a study of blood T cells in healthy people across ages. PCR was performed a second time for about 7 to 11 cycles using a sample-barcoded 5' primer and a J-beta primer mix. Each CDR3 protein gets one entry after TCRdb re-called the 5' RACE reads with MiXCR. The profile shows some 550,000 distinct CDR3 sequences, roughly 48% of them singletons. Sequenced: blood. The receptors were sampled from a man of 80 years or more in good health.

This clonotype was seen a few times. J is TRBJ2-1 and V is TRBV20-1, with 8 positions matching TRBD1. This CDR3 contains 15 residues. CDR1 is DFQATT, CDR2 SNEGSKA, per germline (reference sequence). V lost 6 bases, J lost 6 bases, and 13 bases stayed unmatched. The CDR3 DNA follows: TGCAGTGCGACCTACCGGGACAGGTCACGCAATGAGCAGTTCTTC. Protein: CSATYRDRSRNEQFF.

CDR3 coding DNA: TGTGCCAGCAGTTTATTGGGCGGACGCCGCGGTAATGAGCAGTACTTC. Residues: CASSLLGGRRGNEQYF. This rearrangement joins TRBV27 to TRBJ2-5; D is unclear. Trimming left V 1 base short and J 11 bases short, with 23 bases between. Germline V gene lookup returns CDR1 MNHEY and CDR2 SMNVEV (reference sequence). This CDR3 contains 16 residues.

This clonotype was picked up many times. This chain links TRBV5-1 with TRBJ2-1, with D possibly matching TRBD2 (7 bases). V was shortened by 0 bases and J by 8 bases, with 18 bases between the two germline ends. The CDR3 spans 16 residues. CDR1 SGHRS and CDR2 YFSETQ come from the germline V gene. The CDR3 spells CASSLAPGDGRDEQFF. As DNA, the CDR3 is TGCGCCAGCAGCTTGGCCCCAGGGGATGGGAGGGATGAGCAGTTCTTC.

Concerning this clonotype itself: Sequence at one end of the junction differs from germline and may be a read error. The chain has TRBV20-1 and TRBJ2-5; TRBD2 matches at 7 bases. The CDR3 totals 15 residues. Germline-derived CDR1 and CDR2 are DFQATT and SNEGSKA (reference sequence). CDR3 DNA sequence: TGCAGTGCCAGAGGGCCTAGCGGCCACCAAGAGACCCAGTACTTC. It encodes CSARGPSGHQETQYF.

This chain joins TRBV9 and TRBJ1-6, with 7 bases lining up with TRBD1. Germline lookup yields CDR1 SGDLS and CDR2 YYNGEE. This CDR3 region has 16 residues. V was pared by 2 bases and J by 7 bases, with 9 bases of the junction left unmatched. CDR3 DNA: TGTGCCAGCAGCGTCGGATCCCAGGGGGGAAATTCACCCCTCCACTTT. Protein: CASSVGSQGGNSPLHF.

This clonotype came up many times. The chain combines TRBV6-1 with TRBJ2-5, with D possibly being TRBD2 (5 bases). CDR1 and CDR2 from the germline V gene are MNHNS and SASEGT. V lost 6 bases to trimming and J lost 4 bases, with 12 bases between them. The CDR3 is made up of 13 amino acids. CDR3 sequence reads: CASRLPGRETQYF. The CDR3 coding sequence is TGTGCCAGCAGACTCCCTGGGAGAGAGACCCAGTACTTC.

This clonotype was counted between two and nine times. This chain links TRBV14 with TRBJ2-7; D is possibly TRBD1 (5 bases). The J call may be incorrect, as the DNA end agrees better with TRBJ2-4. This CDR3 region has 14 residues. Germline lookup yields CDR1 SGHDN and CDR2 FVKESK. The CDR3 region is CASSQRGPENIQYF. The CDR3 DNA reads as TGTGCCAGCAGCCAAAGGGGCCCAGAAAACATTCAGTACTTC.

This clonotype has just a few counts. The chain combines TRBV7-9 with TRBJ2-1, with 10 bases identical to TRBD2. The germline V gene has CDR1 SEHNR and CDR2 FQNEAQ (reference sequence). Germline trimming cut 4 bases from V and 4 bases from J; bases unmatched to any gene: 7. This CDR3 spans 16 amino acids. This CDR3 reads CASSSISGRGYNEQFF. The CDR3, as DNA: TGTGCCAGCAGCTCTATAAGCGGGAGGGGGTACAATGAGCAGTTCTTC.

In this sample, this clonotype turned up a few times. V and J are TRBV27 and TRBJ2-5, with D perhaps TRBD1 (6 bases). V was pared by 4 bases and J by 6 bases, with 12 bases between. Per the germline V gene, CDR1 is MNHEY and CDR2 is SMNVEV (reference sequence). The CDR3 contains 13 residues. The CDR3, as DNA: TGTGCCAGCAGTTCTTGGGGGCGTCAGACCCAGTACTTC. This sequence encodes CASSSWGRQTQYF.

This rearrangement joins TRBV20-1 to TRBJ2-7; D not certain. V was trimmed by 3 bases and J by 2 bases, leaving 11 bases between them. CDR1 DFQATT and CDR2 SNEGSKA come from the germline V gene (reference sequence). This CDR3 has 13 amino acids. The CDR3 coding sequence is TGCAGTGCTAGCCGAGGACCCGCCTACGAGCAGTACTTC. Translation gives CSASRGPAYEQYF.

A few counts support this clonotype. The genes are TRBV7-2 and TRBJ2-3; weak D call: TRBD2 (5 bases). The CDR3 is 15 amino acids. Germline-derived CDR1 and CDR2 are SGHTA and FQGNSA. V lost 5 bases and J lost 6, with 18 bases in between. The CDR3 DNA is TGTGCCAGCAGCCCCACCGGGGTACCCCGGGATACGCAGTATTTT. Translating it yields CASSPTGVPRDTQYF.

The rearrangement uses TRBV27 and TRBJ1-6; possibly TRBD1 for D (5 bases). The V gene's germline CDR1 is MNHEY and CDR2 SMNVEV (reference sequence). V dropped 6 bases and J dropped 7 bases, with 10 bases sitting between them. The CDR3 consists of 13 residues. CDR3 in DNA: TGTGCCAGCAGGGGGGTTTTGAATTCACCCCTCCACTTT. As protein: CASRGVLNSPLHF.

The rearrangement links TRBV19 to TRBJ2-1, with D possibly TRBD1 on 6 matching bases. The CDR3 is 16 amino acids. CDR1 is LNHDA, CDR2 SQIVND, per germline (reference sequence). The germline V and J ends were trimmed by 6 bases and 3 bases, with 18 bases remaining between them. The CDR3, as DNA: TGTGCCAGTAGCTATAGCTGGCAGGGGAACTACAATGAGCAGTTCTTC. It specifies CASSYSWQGNYNEQFF. Combining the CDR3 with reference TRBV19 and TRBJ2-1 gives the whole variable domain DGGITQSPKYLFRKEGQNVTLSCEQNLNHDAMYWYRQDPGQGLRLIYYSQIVNDFQKGDIAEGYSVSREKKESFPLTVTSAQKNPTAFYLCASSYSWQGNYNEQFFGPGTRLTVL.

V is TRBV3-1 and J is TRBJ1-2, with 8 bases fitting TRBD1. The V segment lost 3 bases and the J segment 7 bases; nucleotides outside the gene matches: 10. CDR1 and CDR2 (germline): LGHDT, YNNKEL (reference sequence). The CDR3 extends over 15 amino acids. The CDR3 coding sequence is TGTGCCAGCAGCCAGATGGGCGGACAGGGCAGTGGCTACACCTTC. Encoded protein: CASSQMGGQGSGYTF.

The genes are TRBV6-1 and TRBJ1-4, with D possibly being TRBD1 (5 bases). Between the trimmed V and J ends, which lost 5 bases and 4 bases, there was a span of 14 bases. The germline V gene has CDR1 MNHNS and CDR2 SASEGT. The length of the CDR3 is 15 residues. CDR3 amino acids: CASSFFAGSNEKLFF. The CDR3 DNA follows: TGTGCCAGCAGTTTTTTCGCAGGGAGTAATGAAAAACTGTTTTTT.